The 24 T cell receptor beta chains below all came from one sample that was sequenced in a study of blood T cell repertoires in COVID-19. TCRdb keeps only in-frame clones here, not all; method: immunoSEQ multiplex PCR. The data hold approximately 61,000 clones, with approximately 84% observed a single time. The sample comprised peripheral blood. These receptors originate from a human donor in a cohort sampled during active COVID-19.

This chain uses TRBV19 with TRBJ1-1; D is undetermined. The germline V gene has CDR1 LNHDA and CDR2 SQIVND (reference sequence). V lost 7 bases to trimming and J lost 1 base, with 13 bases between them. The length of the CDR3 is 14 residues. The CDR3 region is CASTIFSGNTEAFF. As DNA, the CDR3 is TGTGCCAGTACCATCTTCTCAGGGAACACTGAAGCTTTCTTT.

The DNA of the CDR3 is TGTGCCAGCAGCGTCATGGGACAAACGAACACCGGGGAGCTGTTTTTT. It is translated as CASSVMGQTNTGELFF. This chain uses TRBV7-3 with TRBJ2-2, with a possible D match to TRBD1 (6 bases). The CDR3 totals 16 residues. The germline CDR1 and CDR2 sequences are SGHTA and FQGTGA. V lost 5 bases and J lost 0, with 13 bases in between.

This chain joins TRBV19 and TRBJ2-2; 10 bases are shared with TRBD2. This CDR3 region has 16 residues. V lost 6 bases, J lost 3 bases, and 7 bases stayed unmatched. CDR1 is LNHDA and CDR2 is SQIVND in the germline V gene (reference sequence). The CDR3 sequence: CASRTSGNGDTGELFF. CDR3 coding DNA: TGTGCCAGTAGAACTAGCGGGAACGGGGACACCGGGGAGCTGTTTTTT.

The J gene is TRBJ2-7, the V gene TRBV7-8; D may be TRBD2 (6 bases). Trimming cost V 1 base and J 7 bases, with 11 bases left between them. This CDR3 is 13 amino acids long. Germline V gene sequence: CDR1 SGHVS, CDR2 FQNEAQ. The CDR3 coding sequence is TGTGCCAGCAGCTTAGTATTGGCGGGGGAGCAGTACTTC. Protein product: CASSLVLAGEQYF.

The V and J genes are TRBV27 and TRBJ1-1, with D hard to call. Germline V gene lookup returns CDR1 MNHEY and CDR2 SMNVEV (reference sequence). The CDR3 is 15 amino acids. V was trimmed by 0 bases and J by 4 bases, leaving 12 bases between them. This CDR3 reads CASSLSDSGSTEAFF. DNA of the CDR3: TGTGCCAGCAGTTTATCTGACTCGGGATCCACTGAAGCTTTCTTT.

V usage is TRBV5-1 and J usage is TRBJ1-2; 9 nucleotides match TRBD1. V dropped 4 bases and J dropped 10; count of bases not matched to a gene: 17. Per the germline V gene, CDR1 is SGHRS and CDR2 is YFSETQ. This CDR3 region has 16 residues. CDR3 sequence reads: CASSLTASPGQGPYTF. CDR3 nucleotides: TGCGCCAGCAGCCTGACCGCCTCACCGGGACAGGGCCCCTACACCTTC.

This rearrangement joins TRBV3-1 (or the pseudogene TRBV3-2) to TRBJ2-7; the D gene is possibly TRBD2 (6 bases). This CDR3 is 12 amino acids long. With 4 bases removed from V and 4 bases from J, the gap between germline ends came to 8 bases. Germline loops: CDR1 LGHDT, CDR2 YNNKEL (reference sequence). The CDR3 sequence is CASSLADYEQYF. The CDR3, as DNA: TGTGCCAGCAGCCTAGCGGATTACGAGCAGTACTTC.

CDR3: CASSLLREKLFF. The DNA for the CDR3 is TGTGCCAGCAGTTTACTCAGGGAAAAACTGTTTTTT. V usage is TRBV28 and J usage is TRBJ1-4; no reliable D call. Looked up from germline, CDR1 is MDHEN and CDR2 is SYDVKM. V lost 2 bases to trimming and J lost 8 bases, with 6 bases between them. This CDR3 region has 12 residues.

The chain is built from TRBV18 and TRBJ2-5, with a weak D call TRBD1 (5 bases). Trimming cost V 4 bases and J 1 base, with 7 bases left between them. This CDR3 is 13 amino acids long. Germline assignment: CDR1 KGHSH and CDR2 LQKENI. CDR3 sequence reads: CASSLDIQETQYF. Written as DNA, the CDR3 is TGTGCCAGCTCACTGGACATCCAAGAGACCCAGTACTTC.

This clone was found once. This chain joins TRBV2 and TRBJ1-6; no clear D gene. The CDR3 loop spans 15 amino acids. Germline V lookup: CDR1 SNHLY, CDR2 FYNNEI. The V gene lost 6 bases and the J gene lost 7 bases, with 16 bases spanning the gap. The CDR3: CASSDWLPWNSPLHF. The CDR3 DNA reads TGTGCCAGCAGCGATTGGCTTCCTTGGAATTCACCCCTCCACTTT.

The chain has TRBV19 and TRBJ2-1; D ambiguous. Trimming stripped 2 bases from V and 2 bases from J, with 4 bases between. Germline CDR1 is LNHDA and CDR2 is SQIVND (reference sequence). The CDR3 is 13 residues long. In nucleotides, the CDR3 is TGTGCCAGTAGTATATTTACCTACAATGAGCAGTTCTTC. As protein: CASSIFTYNEQFF.

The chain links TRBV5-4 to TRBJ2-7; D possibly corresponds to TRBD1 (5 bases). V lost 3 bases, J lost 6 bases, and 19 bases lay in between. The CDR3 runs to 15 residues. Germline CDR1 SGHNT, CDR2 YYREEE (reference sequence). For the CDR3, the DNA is TGTGCCAGCAGCTCATCGGCAGGGTTCCCAACCGAGCAGTACTTC. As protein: CASSSSAGFPTEQYF.

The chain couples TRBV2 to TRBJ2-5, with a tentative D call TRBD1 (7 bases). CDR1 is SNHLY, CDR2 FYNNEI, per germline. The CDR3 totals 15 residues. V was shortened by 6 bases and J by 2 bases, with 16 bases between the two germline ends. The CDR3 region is CASSAQQGTQETQYF. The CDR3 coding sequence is TGTGCCAGCAGCGCACAACAGGGGACTCAAGAGACCCAGTACTTC.

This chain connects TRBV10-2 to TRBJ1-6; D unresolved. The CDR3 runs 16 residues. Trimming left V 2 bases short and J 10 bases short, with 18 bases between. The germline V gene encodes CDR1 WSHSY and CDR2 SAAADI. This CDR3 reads CASSETLDSSSSPLHF. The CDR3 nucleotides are TGCGCCAGCAGTGAGACCCTGGACTCTTCTTCCTCACCCCTCCACTTT.

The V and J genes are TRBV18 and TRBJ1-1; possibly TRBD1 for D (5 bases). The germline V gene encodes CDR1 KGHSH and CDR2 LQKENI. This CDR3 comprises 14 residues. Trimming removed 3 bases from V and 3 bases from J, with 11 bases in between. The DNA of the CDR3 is TGTGCCAGCTCACCCATCGGGGGGGACACTGAAGCTTTCTTT. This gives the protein CASSPIGGDTEAFF.

Here the CDR3 reads CASSATSGRNEQFF. The CDR3, as DNA: TGTGCCAGCAGCGCGACTAGCGGGAGGAATGAGCAGTTCTTC. The rearrangement links TRBV9 to TRBJ2-1, with 13 nucleotides matching TRBD2. This CDR3 is built from 14 residues. Germline-derived CDR1 and CDR2 are SGDLS and YYNGEE. Trimming cost V 3 bases and J 7 bases; bases outside gene matches: 1.

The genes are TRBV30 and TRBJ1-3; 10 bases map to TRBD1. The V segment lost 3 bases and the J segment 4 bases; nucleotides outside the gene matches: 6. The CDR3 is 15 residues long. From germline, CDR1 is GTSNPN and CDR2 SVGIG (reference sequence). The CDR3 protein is CAWRGQGLTGNTIYF. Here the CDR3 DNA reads TGTGCCTGGAGGGGACAGGGGTTAACAGGAAACACCATATATTTT.

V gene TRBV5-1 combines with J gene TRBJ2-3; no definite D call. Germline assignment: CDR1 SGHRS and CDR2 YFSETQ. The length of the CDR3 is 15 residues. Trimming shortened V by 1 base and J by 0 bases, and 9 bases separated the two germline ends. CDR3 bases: TGCGCCAGCAGCTTGACTGTAACTAGCACAGATACGCAGTATTTT. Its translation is CASSLTVTSTDTQYF. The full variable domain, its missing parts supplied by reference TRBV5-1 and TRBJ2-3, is KAGVTQTPRYLIKTRGQQVTLSCSPISGHRSVSWYQQTPGQGLQFLFEYFSETQRNKGNFPGRFSGRQFSNSRSEMNVSTLELGDSALYLCASSLTVTSTDTQYFGPGTRLTVL.

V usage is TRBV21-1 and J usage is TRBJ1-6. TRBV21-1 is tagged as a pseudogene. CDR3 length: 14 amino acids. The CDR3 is CASSKLIYNSPLHF. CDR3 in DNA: TGTGCCAGCAGCAAGCTAATTTATAATTCACCCCTCCACTTT.

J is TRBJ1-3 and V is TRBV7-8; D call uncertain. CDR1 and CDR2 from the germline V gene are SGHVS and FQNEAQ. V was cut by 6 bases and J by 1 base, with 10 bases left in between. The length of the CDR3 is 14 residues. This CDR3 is CASSSIGSGNTIYF. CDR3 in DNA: TGTGCCAGCAGTTCAATCGGGTCTGGAAACACCATATATTTT.

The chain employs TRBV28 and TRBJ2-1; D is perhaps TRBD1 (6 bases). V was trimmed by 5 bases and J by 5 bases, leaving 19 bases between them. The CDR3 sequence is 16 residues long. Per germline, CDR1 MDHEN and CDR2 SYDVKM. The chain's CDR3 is CASSPRTGAGDNEQFF. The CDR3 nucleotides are TGTGCCAGCAGTCCCCGGACTGGGGCAGGGGACAATGAGCAGTTCTTC. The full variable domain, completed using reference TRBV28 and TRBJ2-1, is DVKVTQSSRYLVKRTGEKVFLECVQDMDHENMFWYRQDPGLGLRLIYFSYDVKMKEKGDIPEGYSVSREKKERFSLILESASTNQTSMYLCASSPRTGAGDNEQFFGPGTRLTVL.

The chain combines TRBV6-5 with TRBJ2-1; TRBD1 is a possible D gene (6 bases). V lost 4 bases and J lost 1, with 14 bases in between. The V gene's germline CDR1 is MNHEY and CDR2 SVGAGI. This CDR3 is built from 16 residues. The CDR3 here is CASSSFSTGSYNEQFF. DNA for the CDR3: TGTGCCAGCAGTTCGTTCTCGACAGGTTCCTACAATGAGCAGTTCTTC.

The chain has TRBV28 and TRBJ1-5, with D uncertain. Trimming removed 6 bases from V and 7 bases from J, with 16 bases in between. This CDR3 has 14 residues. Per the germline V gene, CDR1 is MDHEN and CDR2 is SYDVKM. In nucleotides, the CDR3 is TGTGCCAGCAGGCTGGCAGCGGCGGGGCAGCCCCAGCATTTT. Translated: CASRLAAAGQPQHF.

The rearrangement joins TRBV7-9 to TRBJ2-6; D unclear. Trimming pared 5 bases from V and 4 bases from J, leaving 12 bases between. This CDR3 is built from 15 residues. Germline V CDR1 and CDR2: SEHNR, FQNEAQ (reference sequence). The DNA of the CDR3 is TGTGCCAGCAGCCGCGGCGCTCCGGGGGCCAACGTCCTGACTTTC. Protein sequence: CASSRGAPGANVLTF.